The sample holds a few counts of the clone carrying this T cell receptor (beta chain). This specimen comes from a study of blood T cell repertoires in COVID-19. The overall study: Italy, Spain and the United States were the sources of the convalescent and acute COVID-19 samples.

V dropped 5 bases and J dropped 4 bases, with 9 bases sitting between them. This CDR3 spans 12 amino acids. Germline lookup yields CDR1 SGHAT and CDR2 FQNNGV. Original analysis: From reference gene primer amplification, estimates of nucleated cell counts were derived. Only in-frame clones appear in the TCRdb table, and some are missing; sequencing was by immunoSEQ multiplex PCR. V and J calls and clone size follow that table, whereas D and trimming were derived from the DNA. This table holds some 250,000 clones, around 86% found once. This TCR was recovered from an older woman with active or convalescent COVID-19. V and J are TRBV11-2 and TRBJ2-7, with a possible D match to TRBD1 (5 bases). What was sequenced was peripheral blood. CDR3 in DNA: TGTGCCAGCAGCCCACAGGATTACGAGCAGTACTTC. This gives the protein CASSPQDYEQYF.